The 17 T cell receptor beta chains presented below share a single source sample, sequenced in a study of early T cells in non-severe SARS-CoV-2 infection. TCRdb re-called the 5' RACE reads with MiXCR, one entry per CDR3 protein. The data hold roughly 45,000 distinct CDR3 sequences, with 12% observed a single time. The specimen sequenced was whole blood. Receptors were obtained from an adult who was a healthcare worker with PCR-confirmed SARS-CoV-2 infection or an uninfected control (not recorded which).

This clonotype was counted at least ten times. This chain links TRBV4-1 with TRBJ1-5; D might be TRBD1 (5 bases). Germline values: CDR1 MGHRA, CDR2 YSYEKL. Trimming took off 4 bases at V and 6 bases at J, with 19 bases between the two ends. The CDR3 loop spans 16 amino acids. Written as DNA, the CDR3 is TGCGCCAGCAGCCCCCAGACCCAGGGTTCGGTTCAGCCCCAGCATTTT. Residues: CASSPQTQGSVQPQHF.

This clonotype has a handful of counts. This sequence joins TRBV29-1 and TRBJ2-7; 7 nucleotides line up with TRBD1. The germline V gene has CDR1 SQVTM and CDR2 ANQGSEA. The CDR3 spans 15 residues. The J segment lost 2 bases and the V segment lost 0 bases, leaving 7 bases of the junction unmatched. DNA for the CDR3: TGCAGCGTTGAAGATCGGGGACAGTCGCCCTACGAGCAGTACTTC. This sequence encodes CSVEDRGQSPYEQYF.

This clonotype was counted only a few times. J is TRBJ2-3 and V is TRBV27; 7 nucleotides agree with TRBD1. Germline CDR1 and CDR2: MNHEY and SMNVEV (reference sequence). The CDR3 has 17 residues. Trimming at V came to 2 bases and at J to 2 bases, leaving 10 bases not matched to a gene. The CDR3 region has the DNA TGTGCCAGCAGTTTACAAGTGACAGGGAGCGACACAGATACGCAGTATTTT. Residues: CASSLQVTGSDTDTQYF.

The chain couples TRBV24-1 to TRBJ2-3; D gene ambiguous. Trimming took off 7 bases at V and 0 bases at J, with 16 bases between the two ends. The length of the CDR3 is 16 residues. In germline, CDR1 is KGHDR, CDR2 SFDVKD. CDR3 protein: CATRGLDGPSTDTQYF. CDR3 nucleotides: TGTGCCACCAGGGGCCTAGATGGCCCTAGCACAGATACGCAGTATTTT.

This clonotype occurred a few times. CDR3 sequence reads: CASSILLADTQYF. The CDR3 DNA sequence: TGTGCCAGTAGTATACTGTTAGCAGATACGCAGTATTTT. The chain recombines TRBV19 with TRBJ2-3; D is undetermined. Germline V gene lookup returns CDR1 LNHDA and CDR2 SQIVND (reference sequence). There are 13 residues in the CDR3. The V end was cut by 2 bases, the J end by 4 bases, with 7 bases between.

This clonotype was detected ten times or more. The V gene is TRBV28, the J gene TRBJ2-3; 9 nucleotides agree with TRBD1. V was pared by 5 bases and J by 15 bases, with 12 bases of the junction left unmatched. CDR1 is MDHEN and CDR2 is SYDVKM in the germline V gene. This CDR3 contains 13 residues. CDR3 protein: CASSPTPGQGGYF. The CDR3 DNA reads as TGTGCCAGCAGTCCCACGCCGGGACAGGGTGGTTATTTT.

This clonotype was seen ten or more times. The chain links TRBV7-9 to TRBJ2-3, with TRBD2 matching over 9 bases. V dropped 6 bases and J dropped 0; count of bases not matched to a gene: 1. Germline loops: CDR1 SEHNR, CDR2 FQNEAQ (reference sequence). The CDR3 totals 14 residues. The CDR3 sequence is CASSGTSSTDTQYF. CDR3 DNA sequence: TGTGCCAGCAGTGGGACTAGCAGCACAGATACGCAGTATTTT.

A few counts support this clonotype. CDR3 sequence: CASSTGTLSYEQYF. The CDR3 DNA reads TGTGCCAGCAGTACCGGGACACTATCCTACGAGCAGTACTTC. The rearrangement links TRBV6-2 or TRBV6-3 to TRBJ2-7; weak D call: TRBD1 (6 bases). Between the trimmed V and J ends, which lost 5 bases and 1 base, there was a span of 12 bases. CDR3 size: 14 residues. Germline values: CDR1 MNHEY, CDR2 SVGEGT.

This clonotype was seen ten or more times. V usage is TRBV7-2 and J usage is TRBJ2-3, with a possible D match to TRBD2 (7 bases). With 2 bases removed from V and 4 bases from J, the gap between germline ends came to 10 bases. The CDR3 has 14 amino acids. Germline assignment: CDR1 SGHTA and CDR2 FQGNSA. The chain's CDR3 is CASSLIGGADTQYF. The CDR3 DNA sequence: TGTGCCAGCAGCTTAATAGGGGGGGCAGATACGCAGTATTTT.

This clonotype turned up a few times. J is TRBJ2-1 and V is TRBV12-3 or TRBV12-4; D not certain. The CDR3 contains 16 residues. V was pared by 4 bases and J by 1 base, with 14 bases between. CDR3 nucleotide sequence: TGTGCCAGCAGTTCTCCCTCCCACAGTTCCTACAATGAGCAGTTCTTC. Protein sequence: CASSSPSHSSYNEQFF.

This clonotype was detected ten times or more. This chain uses TRBV3-1 with TRBJ2-1, with D possibly TRBD2 on 5 matching bases. The V gene lost 6 bases and the J gene lost 0 bases, with 15 bases spanning the gap. This CDR3 is built from 16 residues. CDR1 and CDR2 from the germline V gene are LGHDT and YNNKEL (reference sequence). CDR3 in DNA: TGTGCCAGCAGTCTTAATCCGGGGAACTCCTACAATGAGCAGTTCTTC. It is translated as CASSLNPGNSYNEQFF.

The table lists this clonotype with a few counts. The chain is built from TRBV28 and TRBJ2-3; possibly TRBD2 for D (7 bases). Germline values: CDR1 MDHEN, CDR2 SYDVKM. CDR3 length: 15 residues. V lost 8 bases, J lost 1 base, and 16 bases lay in between. The CDR3, as DNA: TGTGCCAGCCGGATTGCGGGGGCCCGCACAGATACGCAGTATTTT. Translating gives CASRIAGARTDTQYF. The complete variable domain, with remaining parts taken from reference TRBV28 and TRBJ2-3, reads DVKVTQSSRYLVKRTGEKVFLECVQDMDHENMFWYRQDPGLGLRLIYFSYDVKMKEKGDIPEGYSVSREKKERFSLILESASTNQTSMYLCASRIAGARTDTQYFGPGTRLTVL.

The table lists this clonotype with a few counts. CDR3 region: CASSSGREAANYGYTF. The DNA of the CDR3 is TGTGCCAGCAGCTCCGGAAGGGAGGCTGCTAACTATGGCTACACCTTC. The V and J genes are TRBV5-4 and TRBJ1-2; unclear D gene. V was clipped by 3 bases and J by 0 bases, with 15 bases between them. Germline CDR1 reads SGHNT; CDR2 reads YYREEE (reference sequence). The CDR3 spans 16 residues.

There are many counts of this clonotype. The chain couples TRBV9 to TRBJ2-3; 8 bases line up with TRBD2. The ends lost 4 bases at V and 7 bases at J; junction bases unmatched: 20. Germline values: CDR1 SGDLS, CDR2 YYNGEE. CDR3 length equals 18 residues. CDR3 nucleotides: TGTGCCAGCAGCCTTTCGGAAGGAGCGGGGGCTCTTTTGTATACGCAGTATTTT. Amino acid sequence: CASSLSEGAGALLYTQYF.

This chain links TRBV7-8 with TRBJ2-5, with 7 bases aligning to TRBD2. The CDR3 sequence is 15 residues long. Germline V gene sequence: CDR1 SGHVS, CDR2 FQNEAQ. Trimming removed 4 bases from V and 3 bases from J; junction bases left unmatched: 8. In DNA, the CDR3 is TGTGCCAGCAGCTCCTATGAGCGGGGCGAAGAGACCCAGTACTTC. Protein product: CASSSYERGEETQYF.

Many counts were recorded for this clonotype. The V and J genes are TRBV11-2 and TRBJ2-5, with 8 bases matching TRBD2. The CDR3 has 16 amino acids. Germline lookup yields CDR1 SGHAT and CDR2 FQNNGV. V was clipped by 5 bases and J by 5 bases; unmatched bases: 13. The CDR3 DNA follows: TGTGCCAGCAGCCCTCGGATTAGCGGGGCCCCGGAGACCCAGTACTTC. Amino acid sequence: CASSPRISGAPETQYF.

The chain uses TRBV19 and TRBJ2-7; 7 bases match TRBD2. The length of the CDR3 is 14 residues. The ends lost 3 bases at V and 2 bases at J; junction bases unmatched: 4. Germline V gives CDR1 LNHDA, CDR2 SQIVND (reference sequence). CDR3 loop: CASSMSSGTYEQYF. The CDR3 nucleotides are TGTGCCAGTAGTATGTCTAGCGGCACCTACGAGCAGTACTTC.